The 6 T cell receptor beta chains given below trace back to one sample, sequenced in a study of T cell responses to AZD1222 COVID-19 vaccine. Clones were read by immunoSEQ multiplex PCR, and TCRdb kept only the in-frame ones, dropping some. This table holds over 130,000 clones, approximately 90% found once. Sequencing used peripheral blood, obtained 28 days after the second AZD1222 dose. The receptors shown here come from an adult who received the AZD1222 COVID-19 vaccine.

The chain recombines TRBV28 with TRBJ2-2, with D uncertain. Looked up from germline, CDR1 is MDHEN and CDR2 is SYDVKM. CDR3 length: 13 residues. Trimming removed 5 bases at V and 5 bases at J, with 9 bases between. CDR3 DNA sequence: TGTGCCAGCAGTCCCCGTCGAACCGGGGAGCTGTTTTTT. Translating it yields CASSPRRTGELFF. Full variable domain (missing parts from reference TRBV28 and TRBJ2-2): DVKVTQSSRYLVKRTGEKVFLECVQDMDHENMFWYRQDPGLGLRLIYFSYDVKMKEKGDIPEGYSVSREKKERFSLILESASTNQTSMYLCASSPRRTGELFFGEGSRLTVL.

The CDR3 sequence is CASSLGTGKNEQFF. CDR3 bases: TGTGCCAGCAGCTTGGGGACAGGGAAGAATGAGCAGTTCTTC. The V gene is TRBV5-4, the J gene TRBJ2-1; 8 nucleotides align to TRBD1. After removal of 0 bases from V and 7 bases from J, the junction contained 3 bases not matched to a gene. CDR3 length equals 14 residues. Per the germline V gene, CDR1 is SGHNT and CDR2 is YYREEE (reference sequence).

The V call is TRBV28, the J call TRBJ2-1, with D unclear. The V end lost 5 bases, the J end lost 1 base, and 12 bases lay between the germline ends. The CDR3 has 15 residues. The V gene's germline CDR1 is MDHEN and CDR2 SYDVKM. This CDR3 reads CASSLIEVSYNEQFF. CDR3 DNA: TGTGCCAGCAGTCTAATAGAGGTATCCTACAATGAGCAGTTCTTC.

The chain uses TRBV7-2 and TRBJ1-5; unclear D gene. Per germline, CDR1 SGHTA and CDR2 FQGNSA. V shed 5 bases and J shed 5 bases, with 10 bases lying between them. The CDR3 is made up of 13 amino acids. CDR3: CASSPHVDQPQHF. In DNA form, the CDR3 reads TGTGCCAGCAGCCCCCACGTCGATCAGCCCCAGCATTTT.

This rearrangement joins TRBV10-3 to TRBJ1-6; D not resolved. V lost 10 bases and J 10 bases, leaving 17 bases between the germline ends. The V gene's germline CDR1 is ENHRY and CDR2 SYGVKD. The CDR3 is made up of 13 amino acids. DNA of the CDR3: TGTGCCAGCCGGGCGGCGGAGAGATCACCCCTCCACTTT. It encodes CASRAAERSPLHF.

The CDR3 loop reads CASSQWEYSYNEQFF. The DNA for the CDR3 is TGTGCCAGCAGCCAATGGGAGTACTCCTACAATGAGCAGTTCTTC. The J gene is TRBJ2-1, the V gene TRBV27, with D perhaps matching TRBD2 (5 bases). The V end lost 6 bases, the J end lost 0 bases, and 12 bases lay between the germline ends. The CDR3 consists of 15 residues. The germline V gene has CDR1 MNHEY and CDR2 SMNVEV (reference sequence).